Listed below are T cell receptor beta chains from one sample, sequenced in a study of cytomegalovirus exposure and HLA in healthy donors. The table came from immunoSEQ multiplex PCR; TCRdb's copy has only in-frame clones and leaves some out. The repertoire holds 90,000 to 150,000 clones, with roughly 63% as singletons. What was sequenced was PBMCs. These receptors all stem from a man in his forties in good health and CMV-seropositive. Both conserved end residues are part of each CDR3. The D gene is left open where the match is weak. Rows give clone size only sometimes, using once, few, many, or a class for an expanded clone.

TRBV10-1,TRBJ2-3,NA,NA,CASTQGRVLTDTQYF,TGCGCCAGCACTCAGGGCAGGGTGTTGACAGATACGCAGTATTTT
TRBV4-3,TRBJ2-7,few,NA,CASSQDVDSSSYEQYF,TGCGCCAGCAGCCAAGATGTGGACAGCAGCTCCTACGAGCAGTACTTC
TRBV28,TRBJ1-4,NA,NA,CASSLQGEKLFF,TGTGCCAGCAGTTTACAGGGGGAAAAACTGTTTTTT
TRBV28,TRBJ2-1,NA,NA,CASSLLGTPEQFF,TGTGCCAGCAGTTTATTGGGGACACCCGAGCAGTTCTTC
TRBV4-2,TRBJ2-5,NA,NA,CASSQDLLETVQETQYF,TGTGCCAGCAGCCAAGATCTCTTAGAAACAGTCCAAGAGACCCAGTACTTC
TRBV28,TRBJ1-2,NA,TRBD1,CASSLRRQGDYTF,TGTGCCAGCAGTTTACGCCGACAGGGTGACTACACCTTC
TRBV5-1,TRBJ2-7,NA,TRBD1,CASSPQGVTYEQYF,TGCGCCAGCAGCCCCCAGGGGGTGACTTACGAGCAGTACTTC
TRBV10-3,TRBJ2-7,NA,NA,CAISGRVTYEQYF,TGTGCCATCAGTGGCCGGGTAACCTACGAGCAGTACTTC
TRBV19,TRBJ1-6,NA,NA,CASNQQGSYNSPLHF,TGTGCCAGTAATCAACAGGGTTCCTATAATTCACCCCTCCACTTT
TRBV5-1,TRBJ2-1,NA,TRBD2,CASSRLAGGPGLNEQFF,TGCGCCAGCAGCAGACTAGCGGGAGGGCCAGGTCTAAATGAGCAGTTCTTC
TRBV19,TRBJ1-2,NA,NA,CASSKDSPRGGYTF,TGTGCCAGTAGTAAGGACAGCCCCAGGGGTGGCTACACCTTC
TRBV10-3,TRBJ2-1,NA,NA,CAISEPPGHEQFF,TGTGCCATCAGTGAACCCCCTGGCCATGAGCAGTTCTTC
TRBV11-2,TRBJ2-7,few,NA,CASSFKRAEQYF,TGTGCCAGCAGTTTTAAGAGGGCCGAGCAGTACTTC
TRBV27,TRBJ2-3,NA,TRBD2,CASSLLRSGGTDTQYF,TGTGCCAGCAGTTTACTCCGGAGCGGGGGCACAGATACGCAGTATTTT
TRBV7-9,TRBJ2-5,NA,NA,CASSSISETQYF,TGTGCCAGCAGCTCGATTAGTGAGACCCAGTACTTC
TRBV29-1,TRBJ1-1,once,TRBD1,CSGGQGRGDTEAFF,TGCAGCGGCGGACAGGGGCGAGGTGACACTGAGGCTTTCTTT
TRBV9,TRBJ2-5,NA,NA,CASSAGLQETQYF,TGTGCCAGCAGCGCGGGACTTCAAGAGACCCAGTACTTC
TRBV18,TRBJ1-2,NA,NA,CASSSRGRGYTF,TGTGCCAGCTCATCCAGGGGTCGTGGCTACACCTTC
TRBV9,TRBJ2-3,NA,NA,CASSSSRVGGYTDTQYF,TGTGCCAGCAGTTCATCGAGGGTAGGGGGATACACAGATACGCAGTATTTT
TRBV25-1,TRBJ1-6,few,NA,CASSSSAGQYNSPLHF,TGTGCCAGCAGCAGTTCCGCAGGGCAGTATAATTCACCCCTCCACTTT
TRBV28,TRBJ1-2,few,TRBD1,CASTQGGQGGGGYTF,TGTGCCAGCACCCAGGGGGGACAGGGGGGTGGTGGCTACACCTTC
TRBV7-9,TRBJ1-1,few,NA,CSSSLQNTEAFF,TGTTCCAGCAGCTTACAGAACACTGAAGCTTTCTTT
TRBV30,TRBJ2-2,few,NA,CAWSVRGSDTGELFF,TGTGCCTGGAGTGTACGAGGGTCGGACACCGGGGAGCTGTTTTTT
TRBV9,TRBJ2-3,NA,TRBD2,CASSAGTGASGRASTDTQYF,TGTGCCAGCAGCGCCGGGACAGGGGCTAGCGGGAGGGCAAGCACAGATACGCAGTATTTT
TRBV7-2,TRBJ2-1,NA,NA,CASSSDSFYNEQFF,TGTGCCAGCAGCTCGGACTCTTTCTACAATGAGCAGTTCTTC
TRBV12-5,TRBJ1-1,NA,TRBD1,CASGLVRTGRTEAFF,TGTGCTAGTGGTTTGGTTAGGACAGGGCGGACTGAAGCTTTCTTT
TRBV6-1,TRBJ1-6,NA,TRBD1,CASSEFTGGGNSPLHF,TGTGCCAGCAGTGAATTCACAGGGGGCGGAAATTCACCCCTCCACTTT
TRBV6-1,TRBJ1-6,once,TRBD1,CASSEDRGSSYNSPLHF,TGTGCCAGCAGTGAAGACAGGGGAAGCTCCTATAATTCACCCCTCCACTTT
TRBV5-1,TRBJ2-1,NA,TRBD2,CASRLAGLYNEQFF,TGCGCCAGCAGGTTAGCGGGGCTTTACAATGAGCAGTTCTTC
TRBV5-6,TRBJ2-7,NA,TRBD2,CASSWSGSGISYEQYF,TGTGCCAGCAGCTGGTCGGGAAGCGGGATATCCTACGAGCAGTACTTC
TRBV5-1,TRBJ2-7,once,NA,CASSFDPGVNEQYF,TGCGCCAGCAGCTTCGACCCGGGGGTCAACGAGCAGTACTTC
TRBV7-2,TRBJ2-7,many,TRBD2,CASSAQALAGEQYF,TGTGCCAGCAGCGCGCAAGCCCTAGCGGGGGAGCAGTACTTC
TRBV4-1,TRBJ2-1,NA,TRBD2,CASSLSGGAYNEQFF,TGCGCCAGCAGCCTTAGCGGGGGGGCCTACAATGAGCAGTTCTTC
TRBV7-7,TRBJ2-3,few,TRBD2,CASSPGLAVTDTQYF,TGTGCTAGCAGCCCCGGACTAGCGGTCACAGATACGCAGTATTTT
TRBV6-5,TRBJ1-5,NA,TRBD1,CASSRDRGVGQPQHF,TGTGCCAGCAGTCGGGACAGGGGGGTGGGTCAGCCCCAGCATTTT
TRBV7-6,TRBJ2-3,NA,NA,CASGGWVSTDTQYF,TGTGCCAGCGGGGGGTGGGTCAGCACAGATACGCAGTATTTT
TRBV7-3,TRBJ2-1,NA,TRBD2,CASSPRTSGSYNEQFF,TGTGCCAGCAGCCCCCGGACTAGCGGGTCATACAATGAGCAGTTCTTC
TRBV4-1,TRBJ1-2,NA,NA,CASSRVGTIGGYTF,TGCGCCAGCAGCCGAGTGGGGACAATAGGGGGCTACACCTTC
TRBV19,TRBJ1-2,NA,NA,CASNADPNYGYTF,TGTGCCAGTAACGCGGATCCTAACTATGGCTACACCTTC
TRBV7-8,TRBJ2-5,once,TRBD2,CASSLIGGRGETQYF,TGTGCCAGCAGCTTAATAGGCGGGAGGGGGGAGACCCAGTACTTC
TRBV18,TRBJ1-2,NA,TRBD1,CASSPDRDYYGYTF,TGTGCCAGCTCCCCGGACAGGGACTACTATGGCTACACCTTC
TRBV28,TRBJ1-2,few,NA,CASSFPPWAGNYGYTF,TGTGCCAGCAGTTTTCCCCCCTGGGCAGGGAACTATGGCTACACCTTC